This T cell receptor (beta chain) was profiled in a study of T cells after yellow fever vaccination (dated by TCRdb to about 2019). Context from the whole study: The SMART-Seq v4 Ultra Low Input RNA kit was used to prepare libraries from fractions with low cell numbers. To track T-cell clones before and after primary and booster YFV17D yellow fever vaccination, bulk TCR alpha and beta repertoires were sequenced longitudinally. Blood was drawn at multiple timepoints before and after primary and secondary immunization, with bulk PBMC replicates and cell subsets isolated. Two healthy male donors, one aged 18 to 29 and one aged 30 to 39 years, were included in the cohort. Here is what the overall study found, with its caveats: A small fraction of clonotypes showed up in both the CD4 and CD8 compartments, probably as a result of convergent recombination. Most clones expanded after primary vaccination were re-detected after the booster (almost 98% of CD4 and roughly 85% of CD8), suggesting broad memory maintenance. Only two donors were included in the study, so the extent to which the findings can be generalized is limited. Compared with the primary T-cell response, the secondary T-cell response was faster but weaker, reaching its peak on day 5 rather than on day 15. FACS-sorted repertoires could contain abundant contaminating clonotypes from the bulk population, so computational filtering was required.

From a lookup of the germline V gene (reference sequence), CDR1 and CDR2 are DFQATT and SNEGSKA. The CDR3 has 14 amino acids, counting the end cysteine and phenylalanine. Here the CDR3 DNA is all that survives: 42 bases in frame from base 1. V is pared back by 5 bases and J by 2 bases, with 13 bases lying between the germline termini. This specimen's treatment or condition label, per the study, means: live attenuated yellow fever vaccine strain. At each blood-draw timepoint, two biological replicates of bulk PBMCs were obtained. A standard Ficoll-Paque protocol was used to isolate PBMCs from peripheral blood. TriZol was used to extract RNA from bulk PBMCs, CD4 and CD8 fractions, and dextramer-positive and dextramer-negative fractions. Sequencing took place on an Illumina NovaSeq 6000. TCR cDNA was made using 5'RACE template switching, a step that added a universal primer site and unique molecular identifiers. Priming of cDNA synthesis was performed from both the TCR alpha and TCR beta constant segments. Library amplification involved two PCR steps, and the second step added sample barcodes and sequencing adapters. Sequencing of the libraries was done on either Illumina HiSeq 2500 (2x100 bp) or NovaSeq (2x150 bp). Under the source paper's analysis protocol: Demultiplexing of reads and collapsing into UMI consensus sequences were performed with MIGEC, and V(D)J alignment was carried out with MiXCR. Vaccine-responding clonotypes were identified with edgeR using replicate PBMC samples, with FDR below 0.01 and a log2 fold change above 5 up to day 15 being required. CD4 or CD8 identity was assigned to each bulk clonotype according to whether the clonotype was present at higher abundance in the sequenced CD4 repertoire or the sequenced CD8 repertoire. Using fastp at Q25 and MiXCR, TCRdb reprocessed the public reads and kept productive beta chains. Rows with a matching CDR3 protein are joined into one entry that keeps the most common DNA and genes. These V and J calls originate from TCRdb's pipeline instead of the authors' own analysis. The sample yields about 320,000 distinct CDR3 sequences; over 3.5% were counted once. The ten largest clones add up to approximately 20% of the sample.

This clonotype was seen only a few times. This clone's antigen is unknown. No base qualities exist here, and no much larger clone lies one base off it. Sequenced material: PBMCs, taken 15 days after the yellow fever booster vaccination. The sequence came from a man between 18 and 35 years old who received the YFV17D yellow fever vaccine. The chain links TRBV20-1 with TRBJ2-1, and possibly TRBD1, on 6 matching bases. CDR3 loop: CSAQGRFTYNEQFF. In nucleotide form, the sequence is TGCAGTGCTCAGGGGCGGTTCACCTACAATGAGCAGTTCTTC.